The rows below give T cell receptor beta chains drawn from one sample of a study of T-cell reconstitution after alpha-beta-depleted transplantation in children. One entry per CDR3 protein, called by TCRdb with MiXCR from the PCR reads. The table lists 60,000 to 100,000 distinct CDR3 sequences, 18% of them singletons. Material: PBMCs, mostly from graft donor cells, obtained 360 days after TCRalphabeta/CD19-depleted stem cell transplant. The receptor source for this set is a male patient aged 2 to 10 who had a stem cell transplant for acute lymphoblastic leukemia, so the T cells may come from the graft donor. The CDR3 runs from the conserved cysteine through the conserved F or W. Each record gives: D gene, J gene, V gene, clone size, CDR3 protein, CDR3 DNA. The D gene is left open where the match is weak. The size field is filled for only some rows; it gives once, few, many or a size class.

TRBD2	TRBJ2-1	TRBV12-3/TRBV12-4	few	CASSSNPLAGPYNEQFF	TGTGCCAGCAGCTCTAACCCACTAGCGGGACCCTACAATGAGCAGTTCTTC
TRBD2	TRBJ2-1	TRBV11-1	few	CASSVPQPLAGGGNEQFF	TGTGCCAGCAGCGTTCCTCAACCTCTAGCGGGAGGAGGCAATGAGCAGTTCTTC
NA	TRBJ1-1	TRBV7-2	many	CASSSGIHRANTEAFF	TGTGCCAGCAGTTCAGGAATTCACAGGGCGAACACTGAAGCTTTCTTT
NA	TRBJ2-7	TRBV5-1	few	CASSLGLGGYRYF	TGCGCCAGCAGCTTGGGACTAGGGGGGTACCGGTACTTC
TRBD2	TRBJ2-1	TRBV12-3/TRBV12-4	NA	CASSSGLAGGPYFYNEQFF	TGTGCCAGCAGCTCTGGACTAGCGGGAGGGCCATACTTCTACAATGAGCAGTTCTTC
TRBD1	TRBJ2-7	TRBV20-1	few	CSAWTGGLEQYF	TGCAGTGCTTGGACAGGGGGCCTCGAGCAGTACTTC
NA	TRBJ1-1	TRBV5-1	few	CASSRDRVNTEAFF	TGCGCCAGCAGCCGCGACCGAGTGAACACTGAAGCTTTCTTT
TRBD1	TRBJ2-7	TRBV2	NA	CASKPGQGSYEQYF	TGTGCCAGCAAACCGGGACAGGGTTCCTACGAGCAGTACTTC
NA	TRBJ2-4	TRBV28	NA	CASSFPGWAKNIQYF	TGTGCCAGCAGTTTCCCAGGCTGGGCCAAAAACATTCAGTACTTC
NA	TRBJ2-1	TRBV9	NA	CASSVEIASYNEQFF	TGTGCCAGCAGCGTAGAGATAGCCTCCTACAATGAGCAGTTCTTC
NA	TRBJ1-2	TRBV5-1	many	CASNLDSGVYGYTF	TGCGCCAGCAACCTTGATTCGGGGGTCTATGGCTACACCTTC
NA	TRBJ2-4	TRBV6-1	NA	CASREPFGKNIQYF	TGTGCCAGCAGGGAACCGTTCGGCAAAAACATTCAGTACTTC
NA	TRBJ2-7	TRBV5-1	NA	CASSFVRAEGEQYF	TGCGCCAGCAGCTTCGTCCGGGCGGAGGGGGAGCAGTACTTC
NA	TRBJ1-2	TRBV6-5	NA	CASSYGGALGYTF	TGTGCCAGCAGTTACGGGGGGGCACTTGGCTACACCTTC
TRBD2	TRBJ2-3	TRBV2	NA	CASSWTSGRALFTDTQYF	TGTGCCAGCAGTTGGACTAGCGGGAGGGCCTTATTCACGGATACGCAGTATTTT
TRBD2	TRBJ2-1	TRBV4-1	NA	CASSQKTSGRDEQFF	TGCGCCAGCAGCCAGAAGACTAGCGGGAGAGATGAGCAGTTCTTC
TRBD1	TRBJ1-4	TRBV7-9	many	CASSSTGGSNEKLFF	TGTGCCAGCAGCTCCACAGGGGGCAGTAATGAAAAACTGTTTTTT
TRBD2	TRBJ2-3	TRBV5-1	NA	CASSRLLAGGVGTQYF	TGCGCCAGCAGCAGACTACTAGCGGGAGGAGTAGGTACGCAGTATTTT
NA	TRBJ2-1	TRBV6-6	many	CASSWGQYNEQFF	TGTGCCAGCAGTTGGGGTCAATACAATGAGCAGTTCTTC
TRBD2	TRBJ2-1	TRBV3-1	many	CASSQTSREQFF	TGTGCCAGCAGCCAGACTAGCCGTGAGCAGTTCTTC
NA	TRBJ2-3	TRBV4-1	NA	CASSQEGLGWADTQYF	TGCGCCAGCAGCCAAGAAGGTTTGGGCTGGGCAGATACGCAGTATTTT
TRBD2	TRBJ2-7	TRBV6-5	few	CASSYLGGRAWYEQYF	TGTGCCAGCAGTTACCTGGGCGGGAGGGCCTGGTACGAGCAGTACTTC
TRBD1	TRBJ2-3	TRBV4-1	few	CASSHRTGGTDTQYF	TGCGCCAGCAGCCACCGGACAGGTGGCACAGATACGCAGTATTTT
TRBD2	TRBJ2-7	TRBV4-2	few	CASSHPSGPYEQYF	TGTGCCAGCAGCCACCCTAGCGGTCCCTACGAGCAGTACTTC
NA	TRBJ1-5	TRBV12-3/TRBV12-4	many	CASSFRYSNQPQHF	TGTGCCAGCAGTTTCCGGTATAGCAATCAGCCCCAGCATTTT
TRBD1	TRBJ2-7	TRBV30	NA	CAWSVRQGAYEQYF	TGTGCCTGGAGTGTACGTCAGGGGGCCTACGAGCAGTACTTC
TRBD1	TRBJ1-6	TRBV27	few	CASSIRDRSSYNSPLHF	TGTGCCAGCAGTATAAGGGACAGGAGCTCCTATAATTCACCCCTCCACTTT
TRBD2	TRBJ2-3	TRBV10-3	many	CAISARTSGRPDTQYF	TGTGCCATCAGTGCAAGGACTAGCGGGCGTCCAGATACGCAGTATTTT
NA	TRBJ2-5	TRBV18	NA	CASSPRHLMPETQYF	TGTGCCAGCTCACCGCGACACCTTATGCCAGAGACCCAGTACTTC
TRBD2	TRBJ2-7	TRBV14	NA	CASSPGTSVSYEQYF	TGTGCCAGCAGCCCCGGGACTAGCGTCTCCTACGAGCAGTACTTC
TRBD2	TRBJ2-4	TRBV20-1	many	CSASRSGTSGRLAKNIQYF	TGCAGTGCTAGCCGAAGCGGGACTAGCGGAAGACTAGCCAAAAACATTCAGTACTTC
NA	TRBJ2-3	TRBV20-1	many	CSARPGIGGTQYF	TGCAGTGCTAGGCCGGGGATTGGGGGTACGCAGTATTTT
TRBD2	TRBJ2-3	TRBV7-6	few	CASSYSGGQEDTQYF	TGTGCCAGCAGCTACTCGGGAGGGCAGGAAGATACGCAGTATTTT
TRBD2	TRBJ2-1	TRBV5-1	few	CASSLSGRGYNEQFF	TGCGCCAGCAGCCTCAGCGGGAGAGGGTACAATGAGCAGTTCTTC
TRBD1	TRBJ2-1	TRBV27	few	CASRPGTAIYNEQFF	TGTGCCAGCAGGCCCGGGACAGCGATCTACAATGAGCAGTTCTTC
NA	TRBJ2-3	TRBV29-1	few	CSVASLAFTDTQYF	TGCAGCGTTGCAAGCCTAGCCTTCACAGATACGCAGTATTTT
NA	TRBJ2-5	TRBV5-1	few	CASSSVPAETQYF	TGCGCCAGCAGCTCCGTACCGGCGGAGACCCAGTACTTC
NA	TRBJ1-1	TRBV12-3/TRBV12-4	NA	CASSRKVNTEAFF	TGTGCCAGCAGTCGGAAAGTGAACACTGAAGCTTTCTTT
TRBD2	TRBJ2-5	TRBV7-9	NA	CASSLSGGQETQYF	TGTGCCAGCAGCTTAAGCGGGGGACAAGAGACCCAGTACTTC
TRBD1	TRBJ2-1	TRBV5-1	few	CASSFTGTGSYNEQFF	TGCGCCAGCAGCTTTACCGGGACAGGCTCCTACAATGAGCAGTTCTTC
NA	TRBJ2-2	TRBV12-3/TRBV12-4	NA	CASSPRTQTGELFF	TGTGCCAGCAGTCCCCGGACCCAAACCGGGGAGCTGTTTTTT
NA	TRBJ2-7	TRBV12-3/TRBV12-4	few	CASSLPPGLSYEQYF	TGTGCCAGCAGTTTGCCACCGGGCCTCTCCTACGAGCAGTACTTC
TRBD1	TRBJ1-2	TRBV3-1	many	CASRGQGLAYGYTF	TGTGCCAGCAGAGGACAGGGCCTCGCCTATGGCTACACCTTC
TRBD2	TRBJ2-2	TRBV27	many	CASSSLAGGYTGELFF	TGTGCCAGCAGTTCACTAGCGGGGGGGTACACCGGGGAGCTGTTTTTT
NA	TRBJ2-2	TRBV6-5	NA	CASSYGGIGELFF	TGTGCCAGCAGTTACGGCGGGATTGGGGAGCTGTTTTTT
NA	TRBJ2-7	TRBV6-5	NA	CASSYSITSYPHEQYF	TGTGCCAGCAGTTACTCGATTACGTCTTACCCCCACGAGCAGTACTTC
NA	TRBJ2-3	TRBV10-3	NA	CAISAVAISTDTQYF	TGTGCCATCAGTGCGGTAGCGATTAGCACAGATACGCAGTATTTT
NA	TRBJ2-3	TRBV12-3/TRBV12-4	many	CASKYRADTQYF	TGTGCCAGCAAATACAGGGCAGATACGCAGTATTTT
NA	TRBJ2-7	TRBV12-3/TRBV12-4	NA	CASSLQGLGEQYF	TGTGCCAGCAGTTTACAGGGGCTGGGCGAGCAGTACTTC
TRBD2	TRBJ2-1	TRBV27	once	CASSLRTSGMTNNEQFF	TGTGCCAGCAGTTTAAGGACTAGCGGTATGACGAACAATGAGCAGTTCTTC
NA	TRBJ2-2	TRBV7-9	many	CAASGAGVPGELFF	TGTGCCGCTTCAGGGGCGGGAGTCCCCGGGGAGCTGTTTTTT
TRBD1	TRBJ2-1	TRBV2	NA	CASSAGTGLQGEQFF	TGTGCCAGCAGTGCCGGGACAGGACTCCAGGGTGAGCAGTTCTTC
TRBD2	TRBJ2-2	TRBV11-2	few	CASSFRLAGAIGELFF	TGTGCCAGCAGCTTCAGACTAGCGGGAGCTATCGGGGAGCTGTTTTTT
TRBD2	TRBJ2-5	TRBV12-3/TRBV12-4	NA	CAFSPLGVLLAGERETQYF	TGTGCCTTCAGTCCCCTGGGGGTATTACTAGCGGGAGAACGGGAGACCCAGTACTTC